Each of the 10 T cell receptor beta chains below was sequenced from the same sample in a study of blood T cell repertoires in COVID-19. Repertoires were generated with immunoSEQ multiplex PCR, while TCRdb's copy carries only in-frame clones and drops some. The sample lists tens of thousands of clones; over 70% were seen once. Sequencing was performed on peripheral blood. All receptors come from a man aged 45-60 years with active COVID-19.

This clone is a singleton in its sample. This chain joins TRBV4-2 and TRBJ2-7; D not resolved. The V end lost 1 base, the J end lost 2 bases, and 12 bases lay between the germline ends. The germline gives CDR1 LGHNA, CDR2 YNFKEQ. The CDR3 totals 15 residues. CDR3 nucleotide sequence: TGTGCCAGCAGCCAAGGATCTGAGGTAGCCTACGAGCAGTACTTC. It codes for CASSQGSEVAYEQYF.

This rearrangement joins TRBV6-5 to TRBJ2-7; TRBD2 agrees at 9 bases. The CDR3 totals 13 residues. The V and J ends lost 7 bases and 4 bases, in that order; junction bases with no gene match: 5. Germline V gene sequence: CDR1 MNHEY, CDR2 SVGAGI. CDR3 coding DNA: TGTGCCAGCAAGGGACTAGCTACTTACGAGCAGTACTTC. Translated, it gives CASKGLATYEQYF.

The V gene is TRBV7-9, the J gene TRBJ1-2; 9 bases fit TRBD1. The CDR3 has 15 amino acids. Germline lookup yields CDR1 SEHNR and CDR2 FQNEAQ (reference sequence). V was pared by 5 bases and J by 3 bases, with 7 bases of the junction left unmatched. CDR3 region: CASSGEDRGYYGYTF. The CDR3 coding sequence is TGTGCCAGCAGCGGTGAGGACAGGGGTTACTATGGCTACACCTTC. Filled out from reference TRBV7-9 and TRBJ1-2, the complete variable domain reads DTGVSQNPRHKITKRGQNVTFRCDPISEHNRLYWYRQTLGQGPEFLTYFQNEAQLEKSRLLSDRFSAERPKGSFSTLEIQRTEQGDSAMYLCASSGEDRGYYGYTFGSGTRLTVV.

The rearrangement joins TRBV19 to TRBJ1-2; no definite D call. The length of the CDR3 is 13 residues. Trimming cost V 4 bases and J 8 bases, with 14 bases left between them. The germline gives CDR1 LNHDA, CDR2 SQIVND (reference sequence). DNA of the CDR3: TGTGCCAGTAGTACTAGGGAGGGTGGAGGCTACACCTTC. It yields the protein CASSTREGGGYTF.

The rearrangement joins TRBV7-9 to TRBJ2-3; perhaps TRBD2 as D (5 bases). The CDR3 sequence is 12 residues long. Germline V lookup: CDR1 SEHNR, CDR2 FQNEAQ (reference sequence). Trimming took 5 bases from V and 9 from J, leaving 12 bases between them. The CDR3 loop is CASSPEVATQYF. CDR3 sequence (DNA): TGTGCCAGCAGCCCCGAGGTAGCGACGCAGTATTTT.

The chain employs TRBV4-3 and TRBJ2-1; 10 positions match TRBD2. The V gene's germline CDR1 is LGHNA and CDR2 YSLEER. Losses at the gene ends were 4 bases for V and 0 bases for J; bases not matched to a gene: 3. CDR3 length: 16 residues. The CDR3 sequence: CASSLLAGGSYNEQFF. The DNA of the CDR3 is TGCGCCAGCAGCCTATTAGCGGGAGGCTCCTACAATGAGCAGTTCTTC.

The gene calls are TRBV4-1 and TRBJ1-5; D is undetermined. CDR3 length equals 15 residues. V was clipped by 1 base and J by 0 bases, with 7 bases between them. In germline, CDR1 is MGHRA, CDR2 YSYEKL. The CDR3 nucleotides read TGCGCCAGCAGCCAAGCCCAGTATAGCAATCAGCCCCAGCATTTT. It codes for CASSQAQYSNQPQHF.

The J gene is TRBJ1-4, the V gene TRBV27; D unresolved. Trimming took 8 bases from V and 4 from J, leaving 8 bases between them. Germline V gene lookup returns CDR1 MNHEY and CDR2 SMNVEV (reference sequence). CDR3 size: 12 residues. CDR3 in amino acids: CASGRLNEKLFF. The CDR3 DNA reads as TGTGCCAGCGGCAGGCTTAATGAAAAACTGTTTTTT.

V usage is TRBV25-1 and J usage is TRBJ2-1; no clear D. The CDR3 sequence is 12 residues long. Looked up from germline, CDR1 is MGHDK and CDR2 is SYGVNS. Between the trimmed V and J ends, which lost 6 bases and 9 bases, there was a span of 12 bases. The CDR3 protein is CASSGTTSEQFF. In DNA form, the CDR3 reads TGTGCCAGCAGCGGAACTACAAGTGAGCAGTTCTTC. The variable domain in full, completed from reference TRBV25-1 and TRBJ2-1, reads EADIYQTPRYLVIGTGKKITLECSQTMGHDKMYWYQQDPGMELHLIHYSYGVNSTEKGDLSSESTVSRIRTEHFPLTLESARPSHTSQYLCASSGTTSEQFFGPGTRLTVL.

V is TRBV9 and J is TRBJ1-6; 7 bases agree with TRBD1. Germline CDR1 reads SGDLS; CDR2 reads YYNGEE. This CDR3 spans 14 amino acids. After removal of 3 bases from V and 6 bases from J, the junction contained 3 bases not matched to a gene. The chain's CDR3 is CASSARDSNSPLHF. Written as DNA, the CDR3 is TGTGCCAGCAGCGCGCGGGACAGTAATTCACCCCTCCACTTT.